The present T cell receptor beta chain was sequenced within a study of cytomegalovirus exposure and HLA in healthy donors. Overall study: Prior work identified 100 million to 130 million unique TCR beta sequences in some 200 million T cells. The Caucasian-associated ancestry cluster held under 90% of 398 genotyped donors.

This PCR relied on a set of 60 Vbeta primers and 13 Jbeta primers. Some clones are missing from TCRdb's copy, which holds only in-frame ones; the method was immunoSEQ multiplex PCR. This table has approximately 140,000 clones, roughly 83% appearing once. Trimming took off 6 bases at V and 7 bases at J, with 15 bases between the two ends. Germline CDR1 and CDR2: ENHRY and SYGVKD. The CDR3 is 13 residues long. The V and J genes are TRBV10-3 and TRBJ2-5; D might be TRBD1 (6 bases). Sample: PBMCs. The clonotype originates from a man in his forties in good health and CMV-seropositive. The CDR3 region is CAISDTTGRTQYF. CDR3 DNA: TGTGCCATCAGCGATACTACAGGGAGGACCCAGTACTTC.